A selection of T cell receptor beta chains follows, all from one sample in a study of blood T cell repertoires in COVID-19. The table came from immunoSEQ multiplex PCR; TCRdb's copy has only in-frame clones and leaves some out. The table includes 250,000 to 300,000 clones, 89% detected once. Input material: peripheral blood. The receptors were sampled from a man aged 50-60 years with acute or convalescent COVID-19. Both conserved end residues are part of each CDR3. Each record gives: clone size, D gene, J gene, V gene, CDR3 protein, CDR3 DNA. The D gene is left open where the match is weak. Not all rows give a size; the values are once, few, many and, for expanded clones, a class.

size: -
D: -
J: TRBJ1-1
V: TRBV5-4
CDR3: CASSSGGVNTEAFF
DNA: TGTGCCAGCAGCTCCGGCGGGGTGAACACTGAAGCTTTCTTT

size: -
D: -
J: TRBJ2-1
V: TRBV20-1
CDR3: CSVQAHEQFF
DNA: TGCAGTGTACAGGCCCATGAGCAGTTCTTC

size: -
D: TRBD2
J: TRBJ2-1
V: TRBV7-7
CDR3: CASSLGPSGSYNEQFF
DNA: TGTGCTAGCAGCTTAGGGCCTAGCGGGTCCTACAATGAGCAGTTCTTC

size: few
D: TRBD1
J: TRBJ2-7
V: TRBV9
CDR3: CASSPRQGMDEQYF
DNA: TGTGCCAGCAGCCCCCGACAGGGTATGGACGAGCAGTACTTC

size: few
D: -
J: TRBJ2-7
V: TRBV10-3
CDR3: CAISARGQDEQYF
DNA: TGTGCCATCAGTGCTAGAGGACAAGACGAGCAGTACTTC

size: -
D: -
J: TRBJ2-6
V: TRBV30
CDR3: CALRSSGANVLTF
DNA: TGTGCCCTCCGGAGCTCTGGGGCCAACGTCCTGACTTTC

size: -
D: -
J: TRBJ1-4
V: TRBV5-1
CDR3: CASSFLTGTNEKLFF
DNA: TGCGCCAGCAGCTTCTTGACGGGAACTAATGAAAAACTGTTTTTT

size: -
D: TRBD2
J: TRBJ2-5
V: TRBV3-1/TRBV3-2
CDR3: CASSQGSGGAGETQYF
DNA: TGTGCCAGCAGCCAAGGTAGCGGGGGGGCCGGGGAGACCCAGTACTTC

size: -
D: -
J: TRBJ2-4
V: TRBV13
CDR3: CASSRTDLMKNIQYF
DNA: TGTGCCAGCAGCCGAACGGACTTAATGAAAAACATTCAGTACTTC

size: -
D: -
J: TRBJ1-1
V: TRBV25-1
CDR3: CASSDPGGPTEAFF
DNA: TGTGCCAGCAGTGACCCGGGGGGGCCCACTGAAGCTTTCTTT

size: -
D: -
J: TRBJ2-7
V: TRBV6-1
CDR3: CASSDGHSRKQYF
DNA: TGTGCCAGCAGTGACGGACATTCTAGGAAGCAGTACTTC

size: -
D: -
J: TRBJ2-2
V: TRBV6-5
CDR3: CASRLAGALTGELFF
DNA: TGTGCCAGCAGGTTGGCAGGGGCGCTGACCGGGGAGCTGTTTTTT

size: -
D: TRBD1
J: TRBJ2-6
V: TRBV30
CDR3: CAWSGGQGANVLTF
DNA: TGTGCCTGGAGTGGGGGACAGGGGGCCAACGTCCTGACTTTC

size: -
D: -
J: TRBJ2-7
V: TRBV19
CDR3: CASSIAVGGGGDEQYF
DNA: TGTGCCAGTAGTATAGCCGTGGGAGGGGGAGGCGACGAGCAGTACTTC

size: -
D: TRBD2
J: TRBJ2-3
V: TRBV7-9
CDR3: CASSLGVSGADTQYF
DNA: TGTGCCAGCAGCTTAGGTGTTAGCGGGGCAGATACGCAGTATTTT

size: once
D: TRBD1
J: TRBJ2-2
V: TRBV5-8
CDR3: CASSLTGVNTGELFF
DNA: TGTGCCAGCAGCTTGACAGGGGTGAACACCGGGGAGCTGTTTTTT

size: -
D: -
J: TRBJ2-3
V: TRBV18
CDR3: CASSHSKGPTDTQYF
DNA: TGTGCCAGCTCACATTCCAAGGGGCCCACAGATACGCAGTATTTT

size: -
D: TRBD1
J: TRBJ2-4
V: TRBV29-1
CDR3: CSVAYLGRQGNIQYF
DNA: TGCAGCGTTGCCTACTTGGGGAGACAGGGCAACATTCAGTACTTC

size: -
D: -
J: TRBJ2-2
V: TRBV19
CDR3: CASSIDQGSGELFF
DNA: TGTGCCAGTAGTATTGATCAGGGTAGCGGGGAGCTGTTTTTT

size: -
D: -
J: TRBJ2-2
V: TRBV5-4
CDR3: CASSPEADGELFF
DNA: TGTGCCAGCAGCCCAGAGGCAGACGGGGAGCTGTTTTTT

size: -
D: TRBD1
J: TRBJ2-1
V: TRBV20-1
CDR3: CSASDPGQGHNEQFF
DNA: TGCAGTGCTAGTGACCCGGGACAGGGTCACAATGAGCAGTTCTTC

size: -
D: -
J: TRBJ1-5
V: TRBV4-1
CDR3: CASSQDLFKPQHF
DNA: TGCGCCAGCAGCCAAGATCTATTCAAGCCCCAGCATTTT

size: -
D: -
J: TRBJ1-1
V: TRBV19
CDR3: CASSIAGVRNTEAFF
DNA: TGTGCCAGTAGTATAGCAGGGGTAAGGAACACTGAAGCTTTCTTT

size: -
D: -
J: TRBJ1-2
V: TRBV7-6
CDR3: CASSLGHRDYGYTF
DNA: TGTGCCAGCAGCTTAGGGCACCGGGACTATGGCTACACCTTC

size: once
D: TRBD1
J: TRBJ2-1
V: TRBV7-9
CDR3: CASSTTDRGHDNEQFF
DNA: TGTGCCAGCAGCACCACCGACAGGGGCCATGACAATGAGCAGTTCTTC

size: -
D: -
J: TRBJ2-7
V: TRBV15
CDR3: CATSNYRESYEQYF
DNA: TGTGCCACCAGCAACTACCGAGAATCCTACGAGCAGTACTTC

size: -
D: TRBD1
J: TRBJ2-1
V: TRBV9
CDR3: CASSVGGQGSYNEQFF
DNA: TGTGCCAGCAGCGTAGGGGGACAGGGTTCCTACAATGAGCAGTTCTTC

size: -
D: -
J: TRBJ1-1
V: TRBV7-9
CDR3: CASSLYTQGNTEAFF
DNA: TGTGCCAGCAGCTTATACACCCAGGGGAACACTGAAGCTTTCTTT

size: -
D: -
J: TRBJ2-4
V: TRBV5-4
CDR3: CASSFPGAASIQYF
DNA: TGTGCCAGCAGCTTCCCAGGGGCCGCAAGCATTCAGTACTTC

size: -
D: TRBD1
J: TRBJ1-4
V: TRBV20-1
CDR3: CSASKGTGGEKLFF
DNA: TGCAGTGCTAGTAAAGGGACAGGGGGGGAAAAACTGTTTTTT

size: few
D: -
J: TRBJ1-1
V: TRBV14
CDR3: CASSLRQDSSAFF
DNA: TGTGCCAGCAGCTTACGACAGGATTCTTCAGCTTTCTTT

size: -
D: TRBD2
J: TRBJ2-1
V: TRBV27
CDR3: CASSSNGGGGLGNEQFF
DNA: TGTGCCAGCAGCTCGAATGGCGGGGGGGGCCTAGGTAATGAGCAGTTCTTC

size: -
D: -
J: TRBJ2-1
V: TRBV5-1
CDR3: CASSLQGPYNEQFF
DNA: TGCGCCAGCAGCTTGCAGGGCCCCTACAATGAGCAGTTCTTC

size: -
D: TRBD1
J: TRBJ2-7
V: TRBV3-1/TRBV3-2
CDR3: CASSHRQGSYEQYF
DNA: TGTGCCAGCAGCCACCGACAGGGGTCCTACGAGCAGTACTTC

size: -
D: -
J: TRBJ2-3
V: TRBV7-3
CDR3: CASSLGRDTQYF
DNA: TGTGCCAGCAGCTTAGGGCGTGATACGCAGTATTTT

size: -
D: TRBD1
J: TRBJ1-1
V: TRBV19
CDR3: CASNPDRDTEAFF
DNA: TGTGCCAGTAACCCGGACAGGGACACTGAAGCTTTCTTT

size: -
D: TRBD1
J: TRBJ1-5
V: TRBV4-1
CDR3: CASSRRQGSNQPQHF
DNA: TGCGCCAGCAGCCGTCGACAGGGTAGCAATCAGCCCCAGCATTTT

size: -
D: -
J: TRBJ1-3
V: TRBV30
CDR3: CAWGEGAHSGNTIYF
DNA: TGTGCCTGGGGGGAAGGGGCCCACTCTGGAAACACCATATATTTT

size: few
D: -
J: TRBJ2-3
V: TRBV10-3
CDR3: CAISAGLSTDTQYF
DNA: TGTGCCATCAGTGCTGGGCTGTCCACAGATACGCAGTATTTT

size: -
D: -
J: TRBJ2-5
V: TRBV2
CDR3: CASSPFWTGTGETQYF
DNA: TGTGCCAGCAGTCCCTTTTGGACGGGCACGGGGGAGACCCAGTACTTC

size: -
D: TRBD1
J: TRBJ1-3
V: TRBV6-6
CDR3: CASSRDQGAGNTIYF
DNA: TGTGCCAGCAGCCGCGATCAGGGGGCTGGAAACACCATATATTTT

size: -
D: -
J: TRBJ2-7
V: TRBV5-1
CDR3: CASGGAYEQYF
DNA: TGCGCCAGCGGGGGGGCGTACGAGCAGTACTTC

size: -
D: TRBD1
J: TRBJ1-5
V: TRBV19
CDR3: CASQDRAGLNQPQHF
DNA: TGTGCCAGCCAGGACAGGGCTGGTCTCAATCAGCCCCAGCATTTT

size: -
D: TRBD2
J: TRBJ2-5
V: TRBV9
CDR3: CASSSNPLAGGILETQYF
DNA: TGTGCCAGCAGCTCCAACCCCCTAGCGGGGGGGATTCTGGAGACCCAGTACTTC

size: -
D: -
J: TRBJ2-7
V: TRBV18
CDR3: CASSPLQESYSYEQYF
DNA: TGTGCCAGCTCACCGCTACAGGAGTCCTACTCCTACGAGCAGTACTTC

size: -
D: -
J: TRBJ2-7
V: TRBV5-1
CDR3: CASRGVGSSPEQYF
DNA: TGCGCCAGCAGAGGGGTAGGGTCTTCCCCCGAGCAGTACTTC

size: -
D: -
J: TRBJ1-2
V: TRBV27
CDR3: CASREGRGEYGYTF
DNA: TGTGCCAGCCGGGAGGGGCGCGGGGAATATGGCTACACCTTC

size: -
D: -
J: TRBJ2-7
V: TRBV11-2
CDR3: CASSLDRQNYEQYF
DNA: TGTGCCAGCAGCTTAGATCGCCAGAATTACGAGCAGTACTTC